Listed below are T cell receptor beta chains from one sample, sequenced in a study of blood T cell repertoires in COVID-19. Produced via immunoSEQ multiplex PCR; TCRdb's table is partial and in-frame only. The sample contains around 450,000 clones, roughly 87% of which appear only once. Input material: PBMCs or T cells enriched from blood (not recorded which). The receptors shown here come from a woman under 30 who had recovered from COVID-19. Both conserved end residues are trimmed from each CDR3.

V: TRBV7-9
J: TRBJ1-1
CDR3: ASSLEGVSAEAF

V: TRBV5-1
J: TRBJ1-4
CDR3: ASSLVFGRGSEKLF

V: TRBV6-1
J: TRBJ2-1
CDR3: ASSELSPDTGTYNEQF

V: TRBV6-5
J: TRBJ2-1
CDR3: ASKPSGGLDEQF

V: TRBV30
J: TRBJ1-3
CDR3: AWSVQGAQTIY

V: TRBV18
J: TRBJ2-7
CDR3: ASSRAASYEQY

V: TRBV5-6
J: TRBJ1-5
CDR3: ASSPYGQGYSNQPQH

V: TRBV29-1
J: TRBJ1-6
CDR3: SVEEGATGIMDNSPLH

V: TRBV5-4
J: TRBJ2-1
CDR3: ASSSTLTSGGDTYNEQF

V: TRBV6-5
J: TRBJ1-5
CDR3: ASRGTGGYNQPQH

V: TRBV4-1
J: TRBJ1-2
CDR3: ASSQVKGVLYGYT

V: TRBV5-1
J: TRBJ1-1
CDR3: ASSPEERLGTRRNTEAF

V: TRBV5-1
J: TRBJ2-7
CDR3: ASSLGWQRGEGLNEQY

V: TRBV10-2
J: TRBJ1-2
CDR3: ASSEGRYGYT

V: TRBV2
J: TRBJ2-1
CDR3: ASSELEGNEQF

V: TRBV5-8
J: TRBJ2-5
CDR3: ASNIRIGSPETQY

V: TRBV4-2
J: TRBJ2-7
CDR3: ASSQAETGDGSYEQY

V: TRBV5-1
J: TRBJ2-1
CDR3: ASSLTGGDDEQF

V: TRBV6-5
J: TRBJ2-3
CDR3: ASSLQGYTDTQY

V: TRBV6-2/TRBV6-3
J: TRBJ1-1
CDR3: ASSTRTGLAF

V: TRBV4-1
J: TRBJ1-4
CDR3: ASSQAPGQGEPNEKLF

V: TRBV2
J: TRBJ1-2
CDR3: ASLNRDRLYGYT

V: TRBV3-1/TRBV3-2
J: TRBJ1-1
CDR3: ASSPPTGNTEAF

V: TRBV11-2
J: TRBJ2-2
CDR3: ASSLGAGTTGELF

V: TRBV11-3
J: TRBJ2-3
CDR3: ASSLGGQGADTQY

V: TRBV25-1
J: TRBJ1-2
CDR3: ASSLPGQGGIGYGYT

V: TRBV19
J: TRBJ2-1
CDR3: ASSILSGGRNEQF

V: TRBV28
J: TRBJ1-6
CDR3: ASRMTGGNSPLH

V: TRBV7-8
J: TRBJ1-2
CDR3: ASSLPQTGALLYGYT

V: TRBV4-1
J: TRBJ2-7
CDR3: ASSQDWGTGGGEQY

V: TRBV2
J: TRBJ1-1
CDR3: ASRGVQGGTEAF

V: TRBV7-8
J: TRBJ2-3
CDR3: ASSLQRGGLGTQY

V: TRBV5-1
J: TRBJ2-2
CDR3: ASSSYSSPEPGELF

V: TRBV29-1
J: TRBJ1-1
CDR3: SVGKYGSDTEAF

V: TRBV18
J: TRBJ2-3
CDR3: ASSPGYRQGADTQY

V: TRBV7-8
J: TRBJ2-3
CDR3: ASSPRGGAGTDTQY

V: TRBV5-1
J: TRBJ2-1
CDR3: ASSMGTSGDNEQF

V: TRBV11-2
J: TRBJ1-1
CDR3: ASSFLDRFGTEAF

V: TRBV2
J: TRBJ2-3
CDR3: ASSPLDAQY

V: TRBV10-1
J: TRBJ1-1
CDR3: ASNPLEAF

V: TRBV15
J: TRBJ2-2
CDR3: ATSRDLRGGELF

V: TRBV14
J: TRBJ2-7
CDR3: ASSVRDRYEQY

V: TRBV9
J: TRBJ2-3
CDR3: ASSPPGGEDTQY

V: TRBV12-3/TRBV12-4
J: TRBJ1-2
CDR3: ASSFTQTSYT

V: TRBV20-1
J: TRBJ2-2
CDR3: SASRAGDGELF

V: TRBV12-5
J: TRBJ1-5
CDR3: ASGLVRETGGDRGPSNQPQH

V: TRBV6-5
J: TRBJ1-4
CDR3: ASETEEEKLF

V: TRBV9
J: TRBJ1-1
CDR3: ASSPQNTEAF

V: TRBV28
J: TRBJ1-1
CDR3: ATTRQARGTEAF

V: TRBV28
J: TRBJ1-5
CDR3: ASGRGNQPQH

V: TRBV28
J: TRBJ1-5
CDR3: ASNQGPGREQPQH

V: TRBV4-1
J: TRBJ2-1
CDR3: ASSQEQGQTYNEQF

V: TRBV20-1
J: TRBJ2-7
CDR3: SASAGGYEQY